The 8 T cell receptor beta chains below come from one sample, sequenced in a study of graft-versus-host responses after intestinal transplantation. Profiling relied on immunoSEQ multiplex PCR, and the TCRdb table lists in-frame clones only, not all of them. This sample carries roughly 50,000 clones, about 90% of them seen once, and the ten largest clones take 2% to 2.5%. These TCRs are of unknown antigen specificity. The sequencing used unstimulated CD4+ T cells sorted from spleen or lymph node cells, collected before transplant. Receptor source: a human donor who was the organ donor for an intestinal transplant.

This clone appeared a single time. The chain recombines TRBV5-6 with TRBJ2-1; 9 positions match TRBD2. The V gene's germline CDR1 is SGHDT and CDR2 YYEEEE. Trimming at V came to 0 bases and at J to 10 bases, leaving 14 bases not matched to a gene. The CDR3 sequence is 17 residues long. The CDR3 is CASSLEGTAGGRHEQFF. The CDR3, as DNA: TGTGCCAGCAGCTTGGAAGGGACTGCGGGAGGGCGGCACGAGCAGTTCTTC.

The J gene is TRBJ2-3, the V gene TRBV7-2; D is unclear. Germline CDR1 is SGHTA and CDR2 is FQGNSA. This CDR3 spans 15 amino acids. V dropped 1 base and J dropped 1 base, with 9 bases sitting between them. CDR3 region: CASSLGSQGTDTQYF. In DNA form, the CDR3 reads TGTGCCAGCAGCTTAGGTAGTCAGGGCACAGATACGCAGTATTTT.

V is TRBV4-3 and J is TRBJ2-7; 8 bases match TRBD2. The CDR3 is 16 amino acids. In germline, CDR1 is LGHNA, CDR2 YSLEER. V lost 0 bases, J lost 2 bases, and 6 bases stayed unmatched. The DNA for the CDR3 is TGCGCCAGCAGCCAAGAGGGAGGAGCGGGGGCCTACGAGCAGTACTTC. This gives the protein CASSQEGGAGAYEQYF.

The CDR3 loop is CASSQDLGDSRSGANVLTF. The CDR3 DNA follows: TGCGCCAGCAGCCAAGATCTGGGGGACAGCCGCTCTGGGGCCAACGTCCTGACTTTC. This chain links TRBV4-3 with TRBJ2-6; the match to TRBD1 covers 7 bases. The trim removed 0 bases at V and 0 bases at J, leaving 8 bases unmatched. The CDR3 runs 19 residues. CDR1 is LGHNA and CDR2 is YSLEER in the germline V gene.

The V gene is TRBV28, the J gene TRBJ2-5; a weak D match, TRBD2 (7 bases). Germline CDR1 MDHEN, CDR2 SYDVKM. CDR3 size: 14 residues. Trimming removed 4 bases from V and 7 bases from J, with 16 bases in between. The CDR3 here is CASSWGGPQRTQYF. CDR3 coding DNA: TGTGCCAGCAGTTGGGGGGGGCCCCAACGGACCCAGTACTTC.

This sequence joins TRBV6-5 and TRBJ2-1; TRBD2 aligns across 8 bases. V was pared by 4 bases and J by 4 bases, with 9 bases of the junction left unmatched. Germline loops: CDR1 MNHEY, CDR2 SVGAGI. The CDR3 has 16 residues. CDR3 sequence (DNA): TGTGCCAGCAGTTCCCCGGGTAGCGGGACTTACAATGAGCAGTTCTTC. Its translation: CASSSPGSGTYNEQFF.

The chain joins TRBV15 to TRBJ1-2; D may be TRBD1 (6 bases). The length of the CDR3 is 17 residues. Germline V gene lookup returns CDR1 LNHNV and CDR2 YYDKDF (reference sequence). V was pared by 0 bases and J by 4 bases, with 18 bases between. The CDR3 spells CATSRDLGGLAPYGYTF. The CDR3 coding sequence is TGTGCCACCAGCAGAGATCTGGGGGGCCTAGCCCCCTATGGCTACACCTTC.

CDR3 in amino acids: CASSTSGSTDTQYF. CDR3 in DNA: TGTGCCAGTAGTACTAGCGGGAGCACAGATACGCAGTATTTT. The rearrangement links TRBV19 to TRBJ2-3, with 8 bases that match TRBD2. V was clipped by 4 bases and J by 0 bases; unmatched bases: 0. The CDR3 consists of 14 residues. Germline CDR1 and CDR2: LNHDA and SQIVND (reference sequence).